Below are 8 T cell receptor beta chains sequenced from a single sample in a study of blood T cell repertoires in COVID-19. The repertoire was sequenced with immunoSEQ multiplex PCR; TCRdb's copy has only in-frame clones and lacks some. The table lists about 100,000 clones, just over 90% of them singletons, with 0.97% in the top ten. Sequences were obtained from peripheral blood. The receptors stem from a man between 60 and 70 years old with acute or convalescent COVID-19.

The CDR3 protein is CASSPYTEAFF. DNA of the CDR3: TGTGCCAGCAGCCCATACACTGAAGCTTTCTTT. This chain connects TRBV7-8 to TRBJ1-1; no firm D call. This CDR3 is built from 11 residues. Per the germline V gene, CDR1 is SGHVS and CDR2 is FQNEAQ. The V end lost 5 bases, the J end lost 3 bases, and 4 bases lay between the germline ends.

This clone was counted once. Written as DNA, the CDR3 is TGTGCCAGCAGGACCGGGACAGGGGGCTGGGAGACCCAGTACTTC. This gives the protein CASRTGTGGWETQYF. V usage is TRBV6-5 and J usage is TRBJ2-5; 12 bases line up with TRBD1. The junction had 7 bases not matched to a gene; V was cut back by 6 bases and J by 5 bases. The CDR3 runs 15 residues. CDR1 and CDR2 from the germline V gene are MNHEY and SVGAGI.

The J gene is TRBJ1-6, the V gene TRBV27; tentatively, D is TRBD1 (6 bases). V dropped 5 bases and J dropped 8 bases, with 19 bases sitting between them. Germline-derived CDR1 and CDR2 are MNHEY and SMNVEV (reference sequence). This CDR3 is built from 16 residues. The CDR3, as DNA: TGTGCCAGCAGTCCAAGCTTGGAGGCAGGGGATTCACCCCTCCACTTT. This sequence encodes CASSPSLEAGDSPLHF.

The J gene is TRBJ2-7, the V gene TRBV18; 7 bases are a match to TRBD1. Germline V gene lookup returns CDR1 KGHSH and CDR2 LQKENI. The CDR3 has 15 amino acids. The junction had 8 bases not matched to a gene; V was cut back by 4 bases and J by 2 bases. CDR3 loop: CASSLGTATTYEQYF. CDR3 DNA sequence: TGTGCCAGCTCACTCGGGACAGCCACTACCTACGAGCAGTACTTC. Supplemented by reference TRBV18 and TRBJ2-7, the full variable domain reads NAGVMQNPRHLVRRRGQEARLRCSPMKGHSHVYWYRQLPEEGLKFMVYLQKENIIDESGMPKERFSAEFPKEGPSILRIQQVVRGDSAAYFCASSLGTATTYEQYFGPGTRLTVT.

The chain recombines TRBV29-1 with TRBJ1-3; TRBD1 is a possible D gene (6 bases). The CDR3 is made up of 14 amino acids. The germline V gene encodes CDR1 SQVTM and CDR2 ANQGSEA. The V gene lost 4 bases and the J gene lost 4 bases, with 14 bases spanning the gap. The CDR3 sequence: CSVAGGEGGNTIYF. Here the CDR3 DNA reads TGCAGCGTTGCTGGGGGCGAAGGAGGAAACACCATATATTTT.

This chain joins TRBV2 and TRBJ1-6, with 7 bases that match TRBD1. Germline V lookup: CDR1 SNHLY, CDR2 FYNNEI. J was trimmed by 3 bases and V by 5 bases; bases with no gene match: 7. The CDR3 totals 16 residues. The CDR3 protein is CASSPGGGIYNSPLHF. The CDR3 nucleotides are TGTGCCAGCAGTCCTGGAGGGGGCATCTATAATTCACCCCTCCACTTT. Full variable domain (remainder filled in from reference TRBV2 and TRBJ1-6): EPEVTQTPSHQVTQMGQEVILRCVPISNHLYFYWYRQILGQKVEFLVSFYNNEISEKSEIFDDQFSVERPDGSNFTLKIRSTKLEDSAMYFCASSPGGGIYNSPLHFGNGTRLTVT.

This chain links TRBV3-1 (or the pseudogene TRBV3-2) with TRBJ1-3; 7 positions match TRBD1. The ends lost 3 bases at V and 0 bases at J; junction bases unmatched: 8. The CDR3 extends over 17 amino acids. Germline V gives CDR1 LGHDT, CDR2 YNNKEL (reference sequence). CDR3 residues: CASSQPQPGGSGNTIYF. The DNA of the CDR3 is TGTGCCAGCAGCCAGCCCCAGCCAGGGGGCTCTGGAAACACCATATATTTT.

The chain links TRBV5-1 to TRBJ2-5; TRBD2 aligns across 9 bases. Germline assignment: CDR1 SGHRS and CDR2 YFSETQ. The V and J ends lost 1 base and 4 bases, in that order; junction bases with no gene match: 8. This CDR3 is built from 16 residues. The DNA for the CDR3 is TGCGCCAGCAGCTTGTCAGGTAGCGGGAGTGCAGAGACCCAGTACTTC. Its translation: CASSLSGSGSAETQYF.